The 14 T cell receptor beta chains presented below share a single source sample, sequenced in a study of shared clonotypes between healthy human individuals. Produced via immunoSEQ multiplex PCR; TCRdb's table is partial and in-frame only. The repertoire consists of some 2,500,000 clones, with roughly 93% occurring once and the leading ten covering around 0.37%. Sequenced input: naive CD4+ T cells from PBMCs. The subset: CD45RA+ positively selected. These receptor sequences come from a man aged 18-30 years in good health. Some clones in this sample may be carry-over from other donors' samples.

The chain couples TRBV28 to TRBJ1-4; 7 positions agree with TRBD1. Germline CDR1 is MDHEN and CDR2 is SYDVKM. The CDR3 totals 14 residues. Trimming removed 6 bases from V and 3 bases from J; junction bases left unmatched: 4. The CDR3 coding sequence is TGTGCCAGCAGGGCTGGGACAGCTAATGAAAAACTGTTTTTT. Amino acids: CASRAGTANEKLFF.

The V gene is TRBV28, the J gene TRBJ1-2, with TRBD1 matching 7 bases. V lost 6 bases, J lost 9 bases, and 4 bases stayed unmatched. This CDR3 is built from 11 residues. Germline values: CDR1 MDHEN, CDR2 SYDVKM. DNA of the CDR3: TGTGCCAGCAGCCCAGGGGGAAGCTACACCTTC. This gives the protein CASSPGGSYTF.

This chain's CDR3 is CASSFMGRETEAFF. The CDR3 coding sequence is TGCGCCAGCAGCTTCATGGGTAGGGAAACTGAAGCTTTCTTT. The V gene is TRBV5-1, the J gene TRBJ1-1; the D is unclear. Deletions cut 2 bases from V and 5 bases from J, with 13 bases between. Germline-derived CDR1 and CDR2 are SGHRS and YFSETQ. The CDR3 extends over 14 amino acids.

The genes are TRBV4-1 and TRBJ2-5; TRBD1 might be the D (5 bases). The assigned J gene may be wrong: the sequence end matches TRBJ2-7 better. The CDR3 is 15 amino acids. CDR1 is MGHRA and CDR2 is YSYEKL in the germline V gene. CDR3 in amino acids: CASSQDQGLTYEQYF. As DNA, the CDR3 is TGCGCCAGCAGCCAAGACCAGGGATTAACCTACGAGCAGTACTTC.

The rearrangement uses TRBV5-8 and TRBJ2-7; 8 bases are a match to TRBD2. Trimming took 2 bases from V and 4 from J; bases not matched to a gene: 8. Germline V CDR1 and CDR2: SGHTS, YDEGEE. The CDR3 runs 15 residues. CDR3 nucleotide sequence: TGTGCCAGCAGCTTTCCCCGACTAGCGAAATACGAGCAGTACTTC. Translating gives CASSFPRLAKYEQYF.

A few counts support this clone. V gene TRBV6-1 combines with J gene TRBJ1-5; D unclear. V gave up 9 bases and J gave up 10 bases, with 19 bases separating them. Germline V CDR1 and CDR2: MNHNS, SASEGT. This CDR3 region has 13 residues. The CDR3 DNA follows: TGTGCCAGTCAAAGTGTGCCCTATTCTCCCCAGCATTTT. Residues: CASQSVPYSPQHF.

Comments on this clone: This sample includes further DNA sequences coding for the same CDR3. V usage is TRBV5-1 and J usage is TRBJ1-3; D uncertain. Per the germline V gene, CDR1 is SGHRS and CDR2 is YFSETQ. The V and J ends lost 2 bases and 4 bases respectively, with 7 bases between them. The CDR3 consists of 13 residues. CDR3 bases: TGCGCCAGCAGCTTAGAATCCGGAAACACCATATATTTT. This gives the protein CASSLESGNTIYF.

The chain joins TRBV15 to TRBJ1-5; unclear D gene. Germline V CDR1 and CDR2: LNHNV, YYDKDF (reference sequence). The CDR3 contains 14 residues. V lost 1 base and J 4 bases, leaving 8 bases between the germline ends. The CDR3 DNA sequence: TGTGCCACCAGCAGAGGAGCGGATAATCAGCCCCAGCATTTT. Its translation is CATSRGADNQPQHF.

The rearrangement joins TRBV5-5 to TRBJ1-5, with D possibly TRBD1 on 5 matching bases. Trimming removed 2 bases at V and 6 bases at J, with 15 bases between. The germline CDR1 and CDR2 sequences are SGHKS and YYEKEE (reference sequence). The CDR3 is 15 residues long. DNA of the CDR3: TGTGCCAGCAGCTTTACGACAGACTGGGGTCAGCCCCAGCATTTT. This translates into CASSFTTDWGQPQHF. Filled out from reference TRBV5-5 and TRBJ1-5, the complete variable domain reads DAGVTQSPTHLIKTRGQQVTLRCSPISGHKSVSWYQQVLGQGPQFIFQYYEKEERGRGNFPDRFSARQFPNYSSELNVNALLLGDSALYLCASSFTTDWGQPQHFGDGTRLSIL.

The J gene is TRBJ1-1, the V gene TRBV6-1; perhaps TRBD1 as D (5 bases). The CDR3 contains 14 residues. V was clipped by 3 bases and J by 7 bases, with 15 bases between them. The germline CDR1 and CDR2 sequences are MNHNS and SASEGT. CDR3 nucleotides: TGTGCCAGCAGTGAGTCCAGGGCGAGAATTGAAGCTTTCTTT. Its translation is CASSESRARIEAFF.

The V and J genes are TRBV5-1 and TRBJ2-3; D possibly corresponds to TRBD2 (5 bases). Trimming cost V 0 bases and J 0 bases, with 11 bases left between them. Germline V CDR1 and CDR2: SGHRS, YFSETQ. The CDR3 runs to 16 residues. As DNA, the CDR3 is TGCGCCAGCAGCTTGGCGGGCGGAGGTAGCACAGATACGCAGTATTTT. Protein product: CASSLAGGGSTDTQYF.

The genes are TRBV7-3 and TRBJ2-1, with TRBD2 matching 8 bases. With 5 bases clipped from V and 6 bases from J, the junction kept 6 bases outside the gene matches. The CDR3 has 14 residues. Germline V gene sequence: CDR1 SGHTA, CDR2 FQGTGA. The CDR3 nucleotides are TGTGCCAGCAGCCCCCACGGGACTAGCAATGAGCAGTTCTTC. Amino acid sequence: CASSPHGTSNEQFF.

This clone was counted a few times. J is TRBJ1-2 and V is TRBV4-3; no clear D gene. The V gene lost 4 bases and the J gene lost 2 bases, with 11 bases spanning the gap. This CDR3 has 14 amino acids. The V gene's germline CDR1 is LGHNA and CDR2 YSLEER. CDR3 nucleotide sequence: TGCGCCAGCAGCCCCCAGTGGTCCAACTATGGCTACACCTTC. Protein: CASSPQWSNYGYTF.

The V gene is TRBV18, the J gene TRBJ2-7, with 10 positions matching TRBD1. The CDR3 spans 15 residues. Germline CDR1 is KGHSH and CDR2 is LQKENI. Losses at the gene ends were 5 bases for V and 4 bases for J; bases not matched to a gene: 8. The CDR3 loop is CASSMRGQGVYEQYF. Here the CDR3 DNA reads TGTGCCAGCTCAATGCGTGGACAGGGGGTATACGAGCAGTACTTC.